This T cell receptor beta chain is from a study of blood T cells in healthy people across ages. On this clonotype: What it binds is unknown.

Findings of the study overall: With naive T cell percentage, TCR beta diversity showed a strong correlation. Greater diversity and more naive CD4+ cells were seen in long-lived donors than in aged donors. The CMV status of each donor remained undetermined, and this could have confounded shifts in expanded clonotypes.

The CDR3 loop spans 16 amino acids. Germline-derived CDR1 and CDR2 are MDHEN and SYDVKM. V lost 4 bases to trimming and J lost 0 bases, with 15 bases between them. Alongside a J-beta primer mix, a sample-barcoded 5' primer served in a second PCR lasting roughly 7 to 12 cycles. Each CDR3 protein is one row after TCRdb ran MiXCR on the 5' RACE reads. The sample consists of hundreds of thousands of distinct CDR3 sequences, around half of them appearing once. This chain uses TRBV28 with TRBJ1-2; D is unclear. This receptor was obtained from a man aged 80 or over in good health. Sequenced sample: blood. CDR3 loop: CASSSPGTHPNYGYTF. Written as DNA, the CDR3 is TGTGCCAGCAGTTCACCAGGAACCCACCCTAACTATGGCTACACCTTC.